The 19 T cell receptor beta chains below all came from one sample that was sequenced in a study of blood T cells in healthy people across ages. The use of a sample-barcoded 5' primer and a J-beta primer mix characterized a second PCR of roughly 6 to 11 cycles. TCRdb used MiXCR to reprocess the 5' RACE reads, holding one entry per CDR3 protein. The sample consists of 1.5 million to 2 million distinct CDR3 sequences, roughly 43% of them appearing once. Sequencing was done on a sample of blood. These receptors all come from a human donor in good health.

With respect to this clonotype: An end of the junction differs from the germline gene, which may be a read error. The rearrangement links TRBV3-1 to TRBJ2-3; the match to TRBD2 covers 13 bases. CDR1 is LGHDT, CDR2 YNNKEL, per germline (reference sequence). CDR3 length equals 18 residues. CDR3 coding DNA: TGTGCCCGCAGCCTCAACTGGGGACTAGCGGGGAACACAGATACGCAGTATTTT. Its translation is CARSLNWGLAGNTDTQYF.

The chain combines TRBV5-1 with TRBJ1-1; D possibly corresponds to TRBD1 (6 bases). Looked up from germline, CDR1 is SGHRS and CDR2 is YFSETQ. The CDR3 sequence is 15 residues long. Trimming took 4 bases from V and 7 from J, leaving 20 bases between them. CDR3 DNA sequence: TGCGCCAGCAGCCAGGGACAAGGTGGAATCGGTGAAGCTTTCTTT. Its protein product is CASSQGQGGIGEAFF.

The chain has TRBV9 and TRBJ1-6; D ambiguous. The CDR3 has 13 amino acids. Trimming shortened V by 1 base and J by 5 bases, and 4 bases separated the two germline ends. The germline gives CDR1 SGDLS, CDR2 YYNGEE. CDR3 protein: CASSVIDNSPLHF. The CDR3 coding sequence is TGTGCCAGCAGCGTAATAGATAATTCACCCCTCCACTTT.

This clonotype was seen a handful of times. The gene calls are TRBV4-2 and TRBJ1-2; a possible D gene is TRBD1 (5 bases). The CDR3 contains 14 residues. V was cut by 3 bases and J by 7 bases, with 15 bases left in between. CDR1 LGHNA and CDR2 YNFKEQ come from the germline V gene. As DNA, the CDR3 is TGTGCCAGCAGCCACCGGGACCTGACCCTTGGCTACACCTTC. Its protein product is CASSHRDLTLGYTF.

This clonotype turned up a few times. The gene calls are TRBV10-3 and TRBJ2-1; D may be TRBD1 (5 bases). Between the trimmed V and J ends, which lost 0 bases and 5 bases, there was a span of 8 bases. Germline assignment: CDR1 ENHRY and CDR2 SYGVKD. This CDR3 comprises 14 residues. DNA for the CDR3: TGTGCCATCAGTGAGTCATCAGGGAACAATGAGCAGTTCTTC. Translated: CAISESSGNNEQFF.

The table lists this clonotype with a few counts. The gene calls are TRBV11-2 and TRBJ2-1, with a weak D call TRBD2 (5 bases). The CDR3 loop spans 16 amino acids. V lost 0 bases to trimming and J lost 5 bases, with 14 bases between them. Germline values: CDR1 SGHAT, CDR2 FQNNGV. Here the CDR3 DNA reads TGTGCCAGCAGCTTAGACCCGGGGATGCCAAACAATGAGCAGTTCTTC. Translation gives CASSLDPGMPNNEQFF.

This CDR3 is CSASTGASHYGYTF. The CDR3 DNA sequence: TGCAGTGCGAGTACAGGGGCTTCTCACTATGGCTACACCTTC. The chain joins TRBV20-1 to TRBJ1-2; 7 nucleotides agree with TRBD1. The CDR3 has 14 residues. The trim removed 6 bases at V and 3 bases at J, leaving 10 bases unmatched. Germline CDR1 reads DFQATT; CDR2 reads SNEGSKA (reference sequence).

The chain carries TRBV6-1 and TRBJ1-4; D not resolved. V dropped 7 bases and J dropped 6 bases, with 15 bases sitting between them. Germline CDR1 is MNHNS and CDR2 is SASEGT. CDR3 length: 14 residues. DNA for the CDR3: TGTGCCAGCAATTTGGAGAGTCGAGATGAAAAACTGTTTTTT. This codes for CASNLESRDEKLFF.

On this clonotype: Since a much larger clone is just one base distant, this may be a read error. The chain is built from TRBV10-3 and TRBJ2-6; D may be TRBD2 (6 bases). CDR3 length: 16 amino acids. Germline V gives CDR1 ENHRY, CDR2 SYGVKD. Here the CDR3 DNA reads TGTGCCATCAGTGAGTCGGCGGGGTCTGGGGCCGACGTCCTGACTTTC. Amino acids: CAISESAGSGADVLTF.

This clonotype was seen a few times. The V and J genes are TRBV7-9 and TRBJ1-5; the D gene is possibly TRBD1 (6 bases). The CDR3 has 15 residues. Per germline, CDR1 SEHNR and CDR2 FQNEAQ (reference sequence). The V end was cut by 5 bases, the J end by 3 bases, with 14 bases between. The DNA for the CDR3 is TGTGCCAGCAGCGTTACAGGGAGGGACAATCAGCCCCAGCATTTT. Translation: CASSVTGRDNQPQHF.

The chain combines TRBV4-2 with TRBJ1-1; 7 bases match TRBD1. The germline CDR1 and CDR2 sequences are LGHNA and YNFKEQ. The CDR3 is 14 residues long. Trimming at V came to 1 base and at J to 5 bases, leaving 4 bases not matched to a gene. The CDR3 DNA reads TGTGCCAGCAGCCAAGCAGGGGGGAGAACTGAAGCTTTCTTT. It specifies CASSQAGGRTEAFF.

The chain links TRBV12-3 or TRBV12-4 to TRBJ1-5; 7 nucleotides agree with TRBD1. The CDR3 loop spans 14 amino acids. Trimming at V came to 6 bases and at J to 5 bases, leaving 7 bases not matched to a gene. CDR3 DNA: TGTGCCAGCAGCCAGCAGGGGGTTCATCAGCCCCAGCATTTT. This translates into CASSQQGVHQPQHF.

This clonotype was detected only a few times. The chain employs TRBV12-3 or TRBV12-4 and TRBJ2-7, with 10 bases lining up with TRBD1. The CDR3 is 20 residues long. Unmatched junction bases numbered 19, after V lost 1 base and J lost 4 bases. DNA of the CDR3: TGTGCCAGCAGTTTAGGCGCTTATCGGCAAGACCGGGACAGGGGATACGAGCAGTACTTC. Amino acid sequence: CASSLGAYRQDRDRGYEQYF.

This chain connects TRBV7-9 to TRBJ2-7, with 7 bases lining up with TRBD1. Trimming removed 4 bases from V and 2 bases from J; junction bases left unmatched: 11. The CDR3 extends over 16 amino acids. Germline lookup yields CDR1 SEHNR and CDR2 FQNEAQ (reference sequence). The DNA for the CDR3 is TGTGCCAGCAGCTCCCCTGGGGGACAGAGTCCCTACGAGCAGTACTTC. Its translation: CASSSPGGQSPYEQYF.

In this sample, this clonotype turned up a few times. CDR3 DNA sequence: TGTGCCAGCAGTTTGCAACCAACGGACAGGGGGTATTCACCCCTCCACTTT. Translating it yields CASSLQPTDRGYSPLHF. The chain couples TRBV27 to TRBJ1-6; TRBD1 matches at 10 bases. Trimming took 3 bases from V and 8 from J; bases not matched to a gene: 10. Germline CDR1 is MNHEY and CDR2 is SMNVEV (reference sequence). The CDR3 totals 17 residues.

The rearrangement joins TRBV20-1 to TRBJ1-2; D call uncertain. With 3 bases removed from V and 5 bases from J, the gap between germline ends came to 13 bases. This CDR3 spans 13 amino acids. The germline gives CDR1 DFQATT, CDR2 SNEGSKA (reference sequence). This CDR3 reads CSASWFSGYGYTF. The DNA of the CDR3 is TGCAGTGCTAGTTGGTTTTCGGGTTATGGCTACACCTTC.

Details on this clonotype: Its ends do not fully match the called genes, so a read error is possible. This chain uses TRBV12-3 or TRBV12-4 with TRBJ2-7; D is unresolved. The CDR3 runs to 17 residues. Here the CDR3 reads CAGSFSTESLLDYEQYF. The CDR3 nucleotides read TGTGCCGGCAGTTTTTCGACGGAAAGCCTCCTGGACTACGAGCAGTACTTC.

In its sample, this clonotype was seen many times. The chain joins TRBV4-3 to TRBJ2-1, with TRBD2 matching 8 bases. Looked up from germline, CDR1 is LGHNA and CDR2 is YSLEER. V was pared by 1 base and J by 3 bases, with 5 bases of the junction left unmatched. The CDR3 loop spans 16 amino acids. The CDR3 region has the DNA TGCGCCAGCAGCCAAGGGGGTAGCGGGGACTACAATGAGCAGTTCTTC. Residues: CASSQGGSGDYNEQFF.

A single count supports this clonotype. The CDR3 loop reads CSACPGLAGCEQYF. CDR3 coding DNA: TGCAGTGCCTGTCCGGGACTAGCGGGGTGCGAGCAGTACTTC. The chain employs TRBV20-1 and TRBJ2-7; 13 nucleotides agree with TRBD2. The CDR3 covers 14 residues. CDR1 and CDR2 (germline): DFQATT, SNEGSKA (reference sequence). V trimming: 6 bases; J trimming: 6 bases; junction bases outside the gene matches: 8.